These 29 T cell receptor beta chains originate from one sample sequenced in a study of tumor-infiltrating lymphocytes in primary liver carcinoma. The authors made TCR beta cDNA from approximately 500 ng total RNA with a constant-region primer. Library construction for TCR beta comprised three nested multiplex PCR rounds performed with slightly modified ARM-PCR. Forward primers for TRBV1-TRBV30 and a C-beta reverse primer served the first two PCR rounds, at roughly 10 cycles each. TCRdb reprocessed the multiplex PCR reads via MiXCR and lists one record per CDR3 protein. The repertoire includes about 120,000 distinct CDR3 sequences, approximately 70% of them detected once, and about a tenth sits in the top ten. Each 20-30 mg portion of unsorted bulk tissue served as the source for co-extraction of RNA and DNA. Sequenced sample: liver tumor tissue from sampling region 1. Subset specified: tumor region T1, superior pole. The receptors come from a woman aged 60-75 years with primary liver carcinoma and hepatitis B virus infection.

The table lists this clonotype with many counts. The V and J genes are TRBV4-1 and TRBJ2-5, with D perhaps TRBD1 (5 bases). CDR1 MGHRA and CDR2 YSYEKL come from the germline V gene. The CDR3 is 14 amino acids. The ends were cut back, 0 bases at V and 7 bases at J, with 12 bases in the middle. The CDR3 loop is CASSQDRAQGTQYF. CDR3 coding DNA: TGCGCCAGCAGCCAAGATCGTGCGCAGGGGACCCAGTACTTC.

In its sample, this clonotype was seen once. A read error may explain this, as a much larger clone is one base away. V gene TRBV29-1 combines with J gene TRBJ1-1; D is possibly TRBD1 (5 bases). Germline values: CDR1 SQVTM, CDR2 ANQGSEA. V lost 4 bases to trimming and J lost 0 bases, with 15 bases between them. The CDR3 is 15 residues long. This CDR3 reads CSVGEGFDMNTEAFF. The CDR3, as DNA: TGCAGCGTTGGGGAGGGGTTCGACATGAACACTGAAGCTTTCTTT.

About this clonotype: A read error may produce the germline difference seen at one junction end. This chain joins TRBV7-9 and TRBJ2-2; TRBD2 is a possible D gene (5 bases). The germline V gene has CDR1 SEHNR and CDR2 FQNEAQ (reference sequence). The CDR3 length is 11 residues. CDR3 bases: TGTGCCAGCAGCTCCACCGGGGAGATGTTTTTC. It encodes CASSSTGEMFF.

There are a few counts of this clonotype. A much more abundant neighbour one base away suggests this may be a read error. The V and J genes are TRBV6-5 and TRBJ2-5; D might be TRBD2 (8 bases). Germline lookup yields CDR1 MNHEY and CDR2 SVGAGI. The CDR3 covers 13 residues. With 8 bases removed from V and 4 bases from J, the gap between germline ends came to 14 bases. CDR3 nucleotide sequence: TGTGCCAGCCCGGGAGGGGGCACAGAGACCCAGTACTTC. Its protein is CASPGGGTETQYF.

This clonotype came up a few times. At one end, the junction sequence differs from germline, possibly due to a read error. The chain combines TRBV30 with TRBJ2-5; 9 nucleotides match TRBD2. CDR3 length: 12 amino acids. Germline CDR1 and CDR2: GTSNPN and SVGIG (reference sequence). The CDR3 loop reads CAWISGSETHYF. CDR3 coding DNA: TGTGCCTGGATTAGCGGGAGTGAGACCCACTACTTC.

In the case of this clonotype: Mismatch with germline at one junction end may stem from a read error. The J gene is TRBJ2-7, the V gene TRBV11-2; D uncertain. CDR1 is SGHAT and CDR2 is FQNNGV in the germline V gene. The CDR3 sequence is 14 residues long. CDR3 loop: CPSSPQQDSYEQYF. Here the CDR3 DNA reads TGTCCCAGCAGCCCCCAACAAGATTCCTACGAGCAGTACTTC.

For the CDR3, the DNA is TGTGCCAGCAGTGAACGGGGAGCGGGAAGGGCCTACAATGAGCAGTTCTTC. It is translated as CASSERGAGRAYNEQFF. The chain combines TRBV25-1 with TRBJ2-1, with TRBD2 matching over 7 bases. The CDR3 loop spans 17 amino acids. The V and J ends lost 2 bases and 2 bases, in that order; junction bases with no gene match: 9. Germline V gene sequence: CDR1 MGHDK, CDR2 SYGVNS.

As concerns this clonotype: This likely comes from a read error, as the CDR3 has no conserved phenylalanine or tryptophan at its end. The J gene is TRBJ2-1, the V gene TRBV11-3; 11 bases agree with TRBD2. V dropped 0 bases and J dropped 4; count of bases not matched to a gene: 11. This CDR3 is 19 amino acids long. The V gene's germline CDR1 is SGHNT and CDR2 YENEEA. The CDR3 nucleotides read TGTGCCAGCAGCTTAGAGGTTAGCGGGAGGGCCCGCTCTTACAATGAGCAGTTCCTC. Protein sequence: CASSLEVSGRARSYNEQFL.

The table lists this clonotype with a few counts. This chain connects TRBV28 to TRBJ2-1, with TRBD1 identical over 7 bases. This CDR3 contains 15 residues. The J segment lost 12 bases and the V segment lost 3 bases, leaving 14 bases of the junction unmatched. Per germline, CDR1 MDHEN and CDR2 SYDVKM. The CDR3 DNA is TGTGCCAGCAGTTTCCCGACAGGGCCAAGTAAGCGGCAGTTCTTC. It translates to CASSFPTGPSKRQFF.

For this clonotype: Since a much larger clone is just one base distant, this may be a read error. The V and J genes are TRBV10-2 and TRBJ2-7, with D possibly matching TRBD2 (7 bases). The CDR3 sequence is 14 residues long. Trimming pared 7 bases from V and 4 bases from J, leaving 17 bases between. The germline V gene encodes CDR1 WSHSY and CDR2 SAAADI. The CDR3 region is CASKGGGLKYEQYF. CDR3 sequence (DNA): TGCGCCAGCAAGGGAGGGGGACTCAAATACGAGCAGTACTTC.

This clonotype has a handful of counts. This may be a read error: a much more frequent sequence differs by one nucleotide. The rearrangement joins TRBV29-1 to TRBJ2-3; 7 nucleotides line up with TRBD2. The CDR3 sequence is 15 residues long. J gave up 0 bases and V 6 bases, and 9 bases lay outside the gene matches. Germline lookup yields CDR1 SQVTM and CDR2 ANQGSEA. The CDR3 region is CSVSGGSGSTDTQYF. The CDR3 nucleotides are TGCAGCGTCTCCGGGGGTAGCGGGAGCACAGATACGCAGTATTTT.

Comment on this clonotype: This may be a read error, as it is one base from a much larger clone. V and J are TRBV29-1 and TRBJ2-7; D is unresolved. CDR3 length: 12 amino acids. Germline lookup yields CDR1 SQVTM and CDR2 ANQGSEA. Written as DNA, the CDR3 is TGCACCGTTGAAAGTCAGCCCTACGAGCAGTACTTC. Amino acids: CTVESQPYEQYF.

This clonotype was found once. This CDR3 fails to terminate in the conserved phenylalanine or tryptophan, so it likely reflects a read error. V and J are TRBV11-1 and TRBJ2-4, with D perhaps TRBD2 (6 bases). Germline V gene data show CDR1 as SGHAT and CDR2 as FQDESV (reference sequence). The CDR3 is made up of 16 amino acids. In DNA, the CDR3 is TGTGCCAGCAGCCCGGACTTCCAACTAGCCAAAAACACTCAGTACTTA. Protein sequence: CASSPDFQLAKNTQYL.

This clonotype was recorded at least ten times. Here the CDR3 reads CASSLQGVYNEQFF. The CDR3 coding sequence is TGTGCCAGCAGCCTACAGGGGGTCTACAATGAGCAGTTCTTC. V and J are TRBV5-4 and TRBJ2-1; 8 nucleotides align to TRBD1. The length of the CDR3 is 14 residues. With V trimmed by 4 bases and J by 3 bases, 3 bases remained unmatched. The germline gives CDR1 SGHNT, CDR2 YYREEE (reference sequence).

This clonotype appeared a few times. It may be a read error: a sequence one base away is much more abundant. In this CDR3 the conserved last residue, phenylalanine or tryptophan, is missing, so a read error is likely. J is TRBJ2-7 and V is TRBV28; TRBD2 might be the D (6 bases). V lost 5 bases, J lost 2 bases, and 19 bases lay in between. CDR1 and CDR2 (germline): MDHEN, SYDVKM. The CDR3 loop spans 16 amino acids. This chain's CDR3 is CASSLSWGQRAYEQYL. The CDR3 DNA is TGTGCCAGCAGTCTATCTTGGGGCCAGCGGGCCTACGAGCAGTACCTC.

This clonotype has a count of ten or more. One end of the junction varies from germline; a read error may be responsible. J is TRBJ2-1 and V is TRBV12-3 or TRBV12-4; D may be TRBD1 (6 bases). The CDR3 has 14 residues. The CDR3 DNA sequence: TGTGCCAGCAGTGCCCGACAGGTCTACAATGGGCAGTTCTTC. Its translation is CASSARQVYNGQFF.

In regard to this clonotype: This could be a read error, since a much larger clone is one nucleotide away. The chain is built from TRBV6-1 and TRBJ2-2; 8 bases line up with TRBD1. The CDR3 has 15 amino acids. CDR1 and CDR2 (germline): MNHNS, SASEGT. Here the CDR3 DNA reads TGTGCCAGCAGTCCCCAGGGGGCGAACACCGGGGAGCCGTTTTTT. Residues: CASSPQGANTGEPFF.

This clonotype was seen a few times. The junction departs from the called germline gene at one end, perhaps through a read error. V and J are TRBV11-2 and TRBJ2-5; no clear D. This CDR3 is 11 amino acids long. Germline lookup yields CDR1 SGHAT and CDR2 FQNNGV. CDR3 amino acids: CAGSLAETQYF. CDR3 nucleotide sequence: TGTGCCGGCAGCTTAGCAGAGACCCAATACTTC.

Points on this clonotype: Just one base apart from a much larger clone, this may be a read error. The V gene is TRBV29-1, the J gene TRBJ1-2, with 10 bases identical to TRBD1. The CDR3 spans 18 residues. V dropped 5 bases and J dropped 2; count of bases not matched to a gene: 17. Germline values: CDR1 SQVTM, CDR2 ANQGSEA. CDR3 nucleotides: TGCAGCGTTTCCTCCCCCCGGGACAGGGGAAGGGGGAACTATGGCTACACCTTC. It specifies CSVSSPRDRGRGNYGYTF.

For the CDR3, the DNA is TGTGCCAGCAGCAGCGGGTTAACGGGCGGGGAGCTGTTTTTT. Protein: CASSSGLTGGELFF. The genes are TRBV5-6 and TRBJ2-2, with D perhaps TRBD2 (6 bases). V dropped 4 bases and J dropped 7 bases, with 14 bases sitting between them. This CDR3 region has 14 residues. CDR1 and CDR2 from the germline V gene are SGHDT and YYEEEE.

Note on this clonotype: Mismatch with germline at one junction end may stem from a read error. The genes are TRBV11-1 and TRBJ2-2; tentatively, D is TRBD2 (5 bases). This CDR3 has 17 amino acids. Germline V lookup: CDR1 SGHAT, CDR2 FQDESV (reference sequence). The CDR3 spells CASSLAPEFASTGELFF. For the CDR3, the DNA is TGCGCCAGCAGCTTAGCGCCAGAGTTCGCGAGCACCGGGGAGCTGTTTTTT. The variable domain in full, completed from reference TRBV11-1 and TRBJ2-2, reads EAEVAQSPRYKITEKSQAVAFWCDPISGHATLYWYRQILGQGPELLVQFQDESVVDDSQLPKDRFSAERLKGVDSTLKIQPAELGDSAMYLCASSLAPEFASTGELFFGEGSRLTVL.

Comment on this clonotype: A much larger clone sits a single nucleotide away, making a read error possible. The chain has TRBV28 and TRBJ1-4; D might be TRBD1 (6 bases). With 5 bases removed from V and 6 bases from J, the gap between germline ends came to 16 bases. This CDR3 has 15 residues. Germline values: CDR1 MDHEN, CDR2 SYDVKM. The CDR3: CASSEAGAHDEKLFF. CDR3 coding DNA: TGTGCCAGCAGTGAGGCGGGGGCTCACGATGAAAAACTGTTTTTT.

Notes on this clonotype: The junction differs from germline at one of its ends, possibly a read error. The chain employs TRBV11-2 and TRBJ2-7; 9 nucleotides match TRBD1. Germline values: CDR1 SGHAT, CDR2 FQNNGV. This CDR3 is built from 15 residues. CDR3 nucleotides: TGTGCCAACAGCTTAGTGGGGGGACAGGGTTACGAGCAGTACTTC. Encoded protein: CANSLVGGQGYEQYF.

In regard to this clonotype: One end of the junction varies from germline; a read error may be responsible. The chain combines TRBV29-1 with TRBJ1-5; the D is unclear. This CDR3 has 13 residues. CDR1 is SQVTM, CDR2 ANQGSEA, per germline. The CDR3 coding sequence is TGCGGCGTTACAGAGACGGGATATCAGCCCCAGCATTTT. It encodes CGVTETGYQPQHF.

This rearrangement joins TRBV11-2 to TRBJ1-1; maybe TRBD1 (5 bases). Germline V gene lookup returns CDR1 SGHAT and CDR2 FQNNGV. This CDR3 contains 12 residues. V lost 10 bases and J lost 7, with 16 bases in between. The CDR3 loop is CANRLGAGEAFF. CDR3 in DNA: TGTGCCAACAGGTTAGGGGCAGGTGAAGCTTTCTTT.

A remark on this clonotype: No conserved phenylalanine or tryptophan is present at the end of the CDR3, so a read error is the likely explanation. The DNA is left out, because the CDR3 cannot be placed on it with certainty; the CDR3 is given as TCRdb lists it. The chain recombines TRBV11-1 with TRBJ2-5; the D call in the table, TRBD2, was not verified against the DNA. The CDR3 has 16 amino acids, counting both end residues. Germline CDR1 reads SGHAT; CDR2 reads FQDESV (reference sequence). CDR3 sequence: CANSLGLEASLETQHL.

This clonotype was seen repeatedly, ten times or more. The CDR3 here is CSVDQTGAHGYTF. The CDR3 nucleotides read TGCAGCGTGGACCAGACAGGGGCTCACGGCTACACCTTC. The rearrangement uses TRBV29-1 and TRBJ1-2; TRBD1 matches 8 bases. Per the germline V gene, CDR1 is SQVTM and CDR2 is ANQGSEA. V trimming: 6 bases; J trimming: 8 bases; junction bases outside the gene matches: 11. The CDR3 sequence is 13 residues long.

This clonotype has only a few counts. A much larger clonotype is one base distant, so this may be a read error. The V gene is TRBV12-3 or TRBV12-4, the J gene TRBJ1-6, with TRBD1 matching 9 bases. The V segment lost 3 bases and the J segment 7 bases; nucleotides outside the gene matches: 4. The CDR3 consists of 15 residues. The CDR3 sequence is CASSFRQGVNSPLHF. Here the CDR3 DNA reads TGTGCCAGCAGTTTTCGACAGGGGGTCAATTCACCCCTCCACTTT.

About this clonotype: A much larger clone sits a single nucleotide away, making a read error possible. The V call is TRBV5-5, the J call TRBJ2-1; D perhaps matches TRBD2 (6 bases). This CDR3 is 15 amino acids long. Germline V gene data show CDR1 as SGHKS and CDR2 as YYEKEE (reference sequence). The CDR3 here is CTSSQTGLYSNEQFF. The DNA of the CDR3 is TGTACCAGCAGCCAAACGGGACTTTATTCTAATGAGCAGTTCTTC.